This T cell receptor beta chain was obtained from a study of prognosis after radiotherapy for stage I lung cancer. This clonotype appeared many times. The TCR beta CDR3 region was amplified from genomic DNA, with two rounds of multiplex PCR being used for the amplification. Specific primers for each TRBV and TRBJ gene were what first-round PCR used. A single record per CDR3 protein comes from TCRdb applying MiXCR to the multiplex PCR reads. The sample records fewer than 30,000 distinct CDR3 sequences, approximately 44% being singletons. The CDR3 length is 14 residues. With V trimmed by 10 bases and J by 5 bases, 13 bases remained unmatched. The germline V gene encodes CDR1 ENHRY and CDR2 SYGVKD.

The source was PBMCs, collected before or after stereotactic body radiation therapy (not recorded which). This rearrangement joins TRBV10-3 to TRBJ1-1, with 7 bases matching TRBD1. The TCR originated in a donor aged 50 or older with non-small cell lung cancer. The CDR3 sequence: CATIKYRGGTEAFF. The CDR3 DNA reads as TGTGCCACCATAAAATACAGGGGAGGGACTGAAGCTTTCTTT.